The sequence of this TCR beta chain was determined in a study of monozygotic twins with inflammatory bowel disease. Whole blood that had not undergone T cell sorting provided the isolated total RNA. TCRdb reprocessed the 5' RACE reads and keeps a single row for each CDR3 protein, giving no DNA. This table holds 350,000 to 500,000 distinct CDR3 sequences. Germline values: CDR1 DFQATT, CDR2 SNEGSKA (reference sequence). CDR3 length: 12 residues. The chain joins TRBV20-1 to TRBJ1-2; with no DNA, the TCRdb D assignment of TRBD1 cannot be verified. This receptor was taken from a human donor with ulcerative colitis or Crohn's disease, or a healthy co-twin of an affected twin (not recorded which). Input material: blood. CDR3: CSASLGQVGYTF.